Listed below are T cell receptor beta chains from one sample, sequenced in a study of blood T cell repertoires in COVID-19. The table came from immunoSEQ multiplex PCR; TCRdb's copy has only in-frame clones and leaves some out. This table holds some 230,000 clones, 80% to 90% found once. Sequenced sample: peripheral blood. The receptors come from a woman aged 55 to 70 who had recovered from COVID-19. CDR3s include the opening cysteine and the closing phenylalanine or tryptophan. D genes are given only for firm matches. Only some rows state a clone size, as once, few, many or a class for expanded clones.

j_call	clone_size	v_call	d_call	cdr3_aa	cdr3_nt
TRBJ1-6	many	TRBV30	-	CAWSPWVRAVGSPLHF	TGTGCCTGGAGCCCCTGGGTCAGGGCAGTAGGGTCACCCCTCCACTTT
TRBJ2-3	once	TRBV10-3	TRBD1	CAIRNDRGPDTQYF	TGTGCCATCAGGAACGACAGGGGGCCAGATACGCAGTATTTT
TRBJ2-1	-	TRBV30	-	CAWSKKAGDEQFF	TGTGCCTGGAGTAAAAAGGCAGGGGATGAGCAGTTCTTC
TRBJ1-1	-	TRBV5-1	-	CASSPGTSGRNTEAFF	TGCGCCAGCAGCCCAGGGACATCGGGGAGGAACACTGAAGCTTTCTTT
TRBJ2-2	-	TRBV4-1	-	CASSQDGVLPGELFF	TGCGCCAGCAGCCAAGATGGAGTGCTTCCCGGGGAGCTGTTTTTT
TRBJ2-1	-	TRBV30	-	CAWSTLDLFNEQFF	TGTGCCTGGAGTACCCTGGACTTGTTCAATGAGCAGTTCTTC
TRBJ2-3	-	TRBV7-6	-	CASSLRGTSTDTQYF	TGTGCCAGCAGCTTACGTGGGACTAGCACAGATACGCAGTATTTT
TRBJ2-2	-	TRBV7-2	-	CASSPLRGGLVGELFF	TGTGCCAGCAGCCCTTTGAGGGGGGGGCTGGTCGGGGAGCTGTTTTTT
TRBJ2-1	-	TRBV19	TRBD1	CASSSPGQGYNEQFF	TGTGCCAGTAGTAGTCCGGGACAGGGTTACAATGAGCAGTTCTTC
TRBJ2-2	-	TRBV9	TRBD2	CASTSSGGNTGELFF	TGTGCCAGCACCTCTAGCGGGGGAAACACCGGGGAGCTGTTTTTT
TRBJ2-3	-	TRBV6-5	-	CASRIGDTQYF	TGTGCCAGCAGAATCGGGGATACGCAGTATTTT
TRBJ1-1	-	TRBV3-1/TRBV3-2	-	CASSPQGDTEAFF	TGTGCCAGCAGCCCTCAAGGGGACACTGAAGCTTTCTTT
TRBJ2-5	-	TRBV19	TRBD2	CASSRGLAGGQETQYF	TGTGCCAGTAGTAGGGGACTAGCGGGGGGGCAAGAGACCCAGTACTTC
TRBJ1-5	-	TRBV7-8	-	CASSLVGGSADQPQHF	TGTGCCAGCAGCTTAGTCGGAGGTAGCGCAGATCAGCCCCAGCATTTT
TRBJ2-7	-	TRBV7-9	TRBD1	CASSSGQVPYEQYF	TGTGCCAGCAGCTCCGGACAGGTTCCCTACGAGCAGTACTTC
TRBJ1-6	-	TRBV6-1	TRBD1	CASDRGDSPLHF	TGTGCCAGCGACAGGGGAGATTCACCCCTCCACTTT
TRBJ1-2	-	TRBV5-1	-	CASTPWRGATSGYTF	TGCGCCAGCACCCCTTGGAGGGGTGCAACGTCTGGCTACACCTTC
TRBJ2-2	-	TRBV19	-	CASSTPGTGELFF	TGTGCCAGTAGTACACCGGGCACCGGGGAGCTGTTTTTT
TRBJ2-3	-	TRBV6-2/TRBV6-3	-	CASSYYPRPGQPLGEAQYF	TGTGCCAGCAGTTATTACCCCCGGCCTGGACAGCCCCTTGGTGAGGCGCAGTATTTT
TRBJ2-1	-	TRBV10-1	TRBD2	CASSGRDYRGKRNTYNEQFF	TGCGCCAGCAGTGGACGGGACTATAGGGGAAAAAGAAACACCTACAATGAGCAGTTCTTC
TRBJ1-5	few	TRBV7-6	-	CASSLAGGDQPQHF	TGTGCCAGCAGCTTAGCTGGGGGCGATCAGCCCCAGCATTTT
TRBJ2-7	-	TRBV7-9	TRBD2	CASSHEGSSGFYEQYF	TGTGCCAGCAGCCATGAAGGGTCTAGCGGGTTCTACGAGCAGTACTTC
TRBJ1-4	-	TRBV11-1	TRBD1	CASSHRQGAGEKLFF	TGTGCCAGCAGTCATCGACAGGGGGCAGGTGAAAAACTGTTTTTT
TRBJ1-4	-	TRBV9	-	CASSVGEVNEKLFF	TGTGCCAGCAGCGTTGGGGAGGTTAATGAAAAACTGTTTTTT
TRBJ2-1	-	TRBV7-8	TRBD2	CASRTSGFSSYNEQFF	TGTGCCAGCCGGACTAGCGGCTTTAGCTCCTACAATGAGCAGTTCTTC
TRBJ1-2	-	TRBV18	-	CASSPGNRDYGYTF	TGTGCCAGCTCACCAGGGAACAGGGACTATGGCTACACCTTC
TRBJ2-7	-	TRBV6-2/TRBV6-3	-	CASSYLYEQYF	TGTGCCAGCAGTTACCTTTACGAGCAGTACTTC
TRBJ2-3	few	TRBV29-1	TRBD2	CSVARGAGGWSTDTQYF	TGCAGCGTTGCCCGGGGGGCGGGGGGATGGAGCACAGATACGCAGTATTTT
TRBJ2-7	-	TRBV2	-	CASTRGLAYEQYF	TGTGCCAGCACCCGCGGGTTGGCCTACGAGCAGTACTTC
TRBJ2-7	-	TRBV12-3/TRBV12-4	TRBD2	CASSRSGAYEQYF	TGTGCCAGCAGTCGCAGCGGGGCCTACGAGCAGTACTTC
TRBJ2-7	-	TRBV5-6	TRBD2	CASSLPGQRLAGVGEQYF	TGTGCCAGCAGCTTACCGGGACAGAGACTAGCGGGTGTAGGCGAGCAGTACTTC
TRBJ1-5	-	TRBV24-1	-	CATSDPDSHNQPQHF	TGTGCCACCAGTGACCCGGACTCCCACAATCAGCCCCAGCATTTT